A single sample gave rise to the 32 T cell receptor beta chains below, sequenced in a study of T cell repertoires in cytomegalovirus infection. TCRdb re-analysed the reads in MiXCR, keeping a single row per CDR3 protein. The sample comprises some 800,000 distinct CDR3 sequences, 29% of which are singletons, and 10% to 15% rests with the top ten. Their cognate antigens are unknown. The material was cultured CD8+ T cells from PBMCs, obtained from culture after CMV antigen stimulation. These receptors were collected from a human donor in good health (CMV status not recorded). Some clones in this sample may be carry-over from other donors' samples.

This chain joins TRBV28 and TRBJ1-1, with D possibly matching TRBD1 (5 bases). CDR1 MDHEN and CDR2 SYDVKM come from the germline V gene. The CDR3 runs 17 residues. V lost 5 bases to trimming and J lost 2 bases, with 21 bases between them. In nucleotides, the CDR3 is TGTGCCAGCAGTATTCATACTCCGACAGCAACTAACACTGAAGCTTTCTTT. As protein: CASSIHTPTATNTEAFF.

The chain recombines TRBV20-1 with TRBJ1-4, with no clear D. The length of the CDR3 is 13 residues. The V gene's germline CDR1 is DFQATT and CDR2 SNEGSKA (reference sequence). V was cut by 3 bases and J by 1 base, with 6 bases left in between. In nucleotides, the CDR3 is TGCAGTGCTAGGGCCGTAACTAATGAAAAACTGTTTTTT. Translating gives CSARAVTNEKLFF.

This clonotype turned up a few times. The chain couples TRBV6-5 to TRBJ2-5; TRBD2 agrees at 11 bases. The CDR3 contains 15 residues. Germline loops: CDR1 MNHEY, CDR2 SVGAGI. J lost 4 bases, V lost 4 bases, and 5 bases had no gene match. CDR3 in DNA: TGTGCCAGCAGTTTAGCGGGGGGGCCAGGAGAGACCCAGTACTTC. It codes for CASSLAGGPGETQYF.

About this clonotype: Given the absence of the conserved phenylalanine or tryptophan at the CDR3 end, a read error is likely. The chain uses TRBV7-6 and TRBJ2-7; 12 bases align to TRBD2. Germline V gene sequence: CDR1 SGHVS, CDR2 FNYEAQ. The CDR3 runs 21 residues. V was pared by 3 bases and J by 2 bases, with 20 bases of the junction left unmatched. CDR3 amino acids: CASSLDRVKGTSGGFTYEQYY. The DNA for the CDR3 is TGTGCCAGCAGCTTGGACCGGGTGAAGGGAACTAGCGGGGGGTTTACCTACGAGCAGTACTAC.

Many counts were recorded for this clonotype. The gene calls are TRBV12-3 or TRBV12-4 and TRBJ2-5; D gene uncertain. This CDR3 comprises 12 residues. Trimming pared 8 bases from V and 5 bases from J, leaving 12 bases between. The CDR3, as DNA: TGTGCCAGCTCACTCCTCGGGGAGACCCAGTACTTC. Its translation is CASSLLGETQYF.

The CDR3 reads CASSATGTSGGAVNTQYF. The CDR3 DNA sequence: TGTGCCAGCAGTGCGACCGGGACTAGCGGGGGGGCCGTTAATACGCAGTATTTT. This chain links TRBV12-3 or TRBV12-4 with TRBJ2-3; 16 bases are a match to TRBD2. The V and J ends lost 5 bases and 7 bases, in that order; junction bases with no gene match: 12. The CDR3 totals 18 residues.

Points on this clonotype: Given a much more abundant clone one base away, this may be a read error. Without the conserved terminal phenylalanine or tryptophan, this CDR3 likely stems from a read error. V and J are TRBV6-6 and TRBJ1-1; D is undetermined. From germline, CDR1 is MNHNY and CDR2 SVGAGI (reference sequence). The CDR3 sequence is 13 residues long. V lost 4 bases to trimming and J lost 1 base, with 7 bases between them. The CDR3 DNA sequence: TGTGCCAGCAGTTCGTCGGGGAACACTGAAGCTTTCTTA. This sequence encodes CASSSSGNTEAFL.

This clonotype was detected a few times. This rearrangement joins TRBV27 to TRBJ2-2; D may be TRBD1 or TRBD2 (5 bases each). V shed 10 bases and J shed 4 bases, with 16 bases lying between them. Germline CDR1 is MNHEY and CDR2 is SMNVEV (reference sequence). This CDR3 has 14 residues. CDR3: CATSWAGSTGELFF. CDR3 bases: TGTGCCACCTCGTGGGCAGGGAGCACCGGGGAGCTGTTTTTT.

CDR3: CASSGLAGEPAKHEQYV. As DNA, the CDR3 is TGTGCCAGCAGCGGCTTGGCGGGGGAGCCAGCCAAGCACGAGCAGTACGTC. V and J are TRBV7-2 and TRBJ2-7; TRBD2 matches 7 bases. Germline CDR1 reads SGHTA; CDR2 reads FQGNSA. V was pared by 5 bases and J by 5 bases, with 18 bases of the junction left unmatched. The CDR3 covers 17 residues.

The DNA for the CDR3 is TGTGCCAGCAGGCGAGCGGGGGACCCCATTACCGGGGAGCTGTTTTTT. As protein: CASRRAGDPITGELFF. The rearrangement uses TRBV3-1 and TRBJ2-2; 8 bases line up with TRBD2. Trimming took 6 bases from V and 5 from J; bases not matched to a gene: 11. The CDR3 consists of 16 residues. The germline gives CDR1 LGHDT, CDR2 YNNKEL (reference sequence).

This clonotype was recorded a few times. This chain joins TRBV28 and TRBJ2-1; 9 bases agree with TRBD1. The germline V gene has CDR1 MDHEN and CDR2 SYDVKM. J gave up 5 bases and V 5 bases, and 7 bases lay outside the gene matches. The CDR3 loop spans 15 amino acids. CDR3 residues: CASSPTGTGNNEQFF. CDR3 nucleotides: TGTGCCAGCAGTCCCACCGGGACAGGGAACAATGAGCAGTTCTTC.

The J gene is TRBJ2-1, the V gene TRBV29-1; D gene unclear. Trimming shortened V by 7 bases and J by 7 bases, and 11 bases separated the two germline ends. The germline V gene has CDR1 SQVTM and CDR2 ANQGSEA. This CDR3 spans 11 amino acids. This chain's CDR3 is CSAQQRNEQFF. CDR3 bases: TGCAGCGCTCAACAGAGGAATGAGCAGTTCTTC.

The rearrangement joins TRBV2 to TRBJ1-1, with a tentative D call TRBD1 (5 bases). The CDR3 spans 10 residues. Trimming stripped 5 bases from V and 12 bases from J, with 10 bases between. The germline V gene has CDR1 SNHLY and CDR2 FYNNEI. The CDR3 here is CASSLRESFF. DNA for the CDR3: TGTGCCAGCAGTCTCAGGGAGTCTTTCTTT.

The gene calls are TRBV4-3 and TRBJ1-5, with D possibly TRBD1 on 5 matching bases. Germline V gives CDR1 LGHNA, CDR2 YSLEER. The CDR3 covers 14 residues. The V end lost 1 base, the J end lost 4 bases, and 8 bases lay between the germline ends. CDR3 in amino acids: CASSQVGENQPQHF. CDR3 DNA sequence: TGCGCCAGCAGCCAAGTGGGGGAAAATCAGCCCCAGCATTTT.

This clonotype came up a few times. This sequence joins TRBV7-9 and TRBJ1-5, with TRBD1 matching 7 bases. The CDR3 has 14 amino acids. Germline V gene lookup returns CDR1 SEHNR and CDR2 FQNEAQ (reference sequence). V trimming: 5 bases; J trimming: 7 bases; junction bases outside the gene matches: 8. The CDR3 here is CASSPTGIQQPQHF. CDR3 DNA: TGTGCCAGCAGCCCGACAGGGATTCAGCAGCCCCAGCATTTT.

This clonotype was seen at least ten times. The chain joins TRBV6-5 to TRBJ2-2; D possibly matches TRBD1 or TRBD2 (5 bases each). V dropped 3 bases and J dropped 1 base, with 15 bases sitting between them. The CDR3 has 17 residues. The germline CDR1 and CDR2 sequences are MNHEY and SVGAGI. DNA of the CDR3: TGTGCCAGCAGTTATTCGAGGGCTGGGGGGAACACCGGGGAGCTGTTTTTT. Translation gives CASSYSRAGGNTGELFF.

The V and J genes are TRBV5-5 and TRBJ2-7; TRBD1 aligns across 9 bases. The V segment lost 4 bases and the J segment 6 bases; nucleotides outside the gene matches: 8. The CDR3 length is 14 residues. In germline, CDR1 is SGHKS, CDR2 YYEKEE (reference sequence). The CDR3 sequence: CASSPGQGIVEQYF. CDR3 coding DNA: TGTGCCAGCAGCCCAGGACAGGGGATCGTCGAGCAGTACTTC. The full variable domain, rest sourced from reference TRBV5-5 and TRBJ2-7, is DAGVTQSPTHLIKTRGQQVTLRCSPISGHKSVSWYQQVLGQGPQFIFQYYEKEERGRGNFPDRFSARQFPNYSSELNVNALLLGDSALYLCASSPGQGIVEQYFGPGTRLTVT.

V usage is TRBV27 and J usage is TRBJ2-1; 9 bases map to TRBD2. CDR1 MNHEY and CDR2 SMNVEV come from the germline V gene (reference sequence). The CDR3 contains 17 residues. V shed 0 bases, J shed 7 bases, and the junction held 10 bases outside the gene matches. The CDR3 region is CASSLSVAGDLLNEQFF. The CDR3 bases are TGTGCCAGCAGTTTATCGGTAGCGGGGGATCTCTTAAATGAGCAGTTCTTC.

The V and J genes are TRBV28 and TRBJ1-1, with 7 positions matching TRBD1. J gave up 6 bases and V 5 bases, and 6 bases lay outside the gene matches. This CDR3 region has 13 residues. The germline CDR1 and CDR2 sequences are MDHEN and SYDVKM. Here the CDR3 reads CASSRVTGPEAFF. DNA of the CDR3: TGTGCCAGCAGTCGCGTGACAGGGCCTGAAGCTTTCTTT.

The V and J genes are TRBV27 and TRBJ2-1, with 14 bases identical to TRBD2. CDR1 MNHEY and CDR2 SMNVEV come from the germline V gene (reference sequence). Germline trimming cut 1 base from V and 6 bases from J; bases unmatched to any gene: 5. This CDR3 spans 17 amino acids. CDR3: CASSLFSGLAGGNEQFF. CDR3 in DNA: TGTGCCAGCAGTTTATTCTCCGGACTAGCGGGGGGCAATGAGCAGTTCTTC.

In this sample, this clonotype turned up many times. The chain joins TRBV6-1 to TRBJ2-4; maybe TRBD1 (6 bases). Germline CDR1 MNHNS, CDR2 SASEGT. The CDR3 has 15 amino acids. Trimming pared 5 bases from V and 1 base from J, leaving 12 bases between. CDR3 coding DNA: TGTGCCAGCAGTTCTATCGGACAGGCCAAAAACATTCAGTACTTC. It yields the protein CASSSIGQAKNIQYF.

The DNA of the CDR3 is TGTGCCAGCAGCTATTCCACGGGGGTCCCCCCCCAAGAGACCCAGTACTTC. Its protein is CASSYSTGVPPQETQYF. The chain has TRBV7-2 and TRBJ2-5; maybe TRBD2 (6 bases). This CDR3 comprises 17 residues. Germline V CDR1 and CDR2: SGHTA, FQGNSA. V lost 4 bases and J lost 1, with 19 bases in between.

A single count supports this clonotype. The V call is TRBV9, the J call TRBJ1-2; D uncertain. Germline values: CDR1 SGDLS, CDR2 YYNGEE. The ends were cut back, 0 bases at V and 5 bases at J, with 11 bases in the middle. The CDR3 covers 14 residues. CDR3 nucleotide sequence: TGTGCCAGCAGCGTAGAGGATCTGTCTTATGGCTACACCTTC. Protein product: CASSVEDLSYGYTF.

This clonotype has a handful of counts. The V call is TRBV7-9, the J call TRBJ2-3, with 7 nucleotides matching TRBD2. The CDR3 has 15 amino acids. From germline, CDR1 is SEHNR and CDR2 FQNEAQ (reference sequence). The trim removed 6 bases at V and 4 bases at J, leaving 10 bases unmatched. This CDR3 is CASRGPAGIADTQYF. Here the CDR3 DNA reads TGTGCCAGCAGGGGGCCAGCGGGGATCGCAGATACGCAGTATTTT.

This chain joins TRBV2 and TRBJ1-1; D possibly corresponds to TRBD1 (5 bases). Trimming took 3 bases from V and 0 from J, leaving 11 bases between them. This CDR3 is 15 amino acids long. Germline V gene sequence: CDR1 SNHLY, CDR2 FYNNEI. CDR3 amino acids: CASSDPREMNTEAFF. DNA of the CDR3: TGTGCCAGCAGTGACCCCAGGGAAATGAACACTGAAGCTTTCTTT.

This clonotype was counted between two and nine times. The chain couples TRBV6-2 or TRBV6-3 to TRBJ2-2, with 9 nucleotides matching TRBD2. CDR1 and CDR2 (germline): MNHEY, SVGEGT. V was clipped by 4 bases and J by 4 bases; unmatched bases: 7. This CDR3 is 16 amino acids long. Here the CDR3 reads CASSLSLAGTTGELFF. CDR3 DNA sequence: TGTGCCAGCAGTTTGAGTCTAGCGGGGACCACCGGGGAGCTGTTTTTT.

With regard to this clonotype: The junction departs from germline at one end; a sequencing error may be responsible. The chain uses TRBV12-3 or TRBV12-4 and TRBJ2-1, with 9 bases fitting TRBD2. CDR3 length: 17 residues. CDR3 sequence (DNA): TGTGCCAGCAGTTTCCTAGCGGGGCCGAGCTCCAACAATGAGCAGTTCTTC. Translation gives CASSFLAGPSSNNEQFF.

This clonotype was seen a few times. The chain carries TRBV7-9 and TRBJ1-2, with 8 bases fitting TRBD1. This CDR3 is built from 16 residues. J gave up 3 bases and V 5 bases, and 11 bases lay outside the gene matches. Germline assignment: CDR1 SEHNR and CDR2 FQNEAQ (reference sequence). The CDR3 coding sequence is TGTGCCAGCAGCCAGATACCGGGACAGGCGGACTATGGCTACACCTTC. It codes for CASSQIPGQADYGYTF.

The chain links TRBV14 to TRBJ2-7; D is perhaps TRBD2 (5 bases). The CDR3 runs 17 residues. CDR1 SGHDN and CDR2 FVKESK come from the germline V gene. Trimming removed 1 base from V and 2 bases from J, with 18 bases in between. CDR3 protein: CASSQARVPTAAYEQYF. The CDR3 region has the DNA TGTGCCAGCAGCCAAGCGAGGGTACCGACTGCCGCCTACGAGCAGTACTTC.

V usage is TRBV11-2 and J usage is TRBJ1-1, with D perhaps TRBD1 (5 bases). Germline assignment: CDR1 SGHAT and CDR2 FQNNGV. Trimming stripped 11 bases from V and 7 bases from J, with 14 bases between. The CDR3 loop spans 11 amino acids. In nucleotides, the CDR3 is TGTGCCGCCAGGGCTAAGGGTGAAGCTTTCTTT. It yields the protein CAARAKGEAFF.

The chain is built from TRBV15 and TRBJ2-1, with D hard to call. This CDR3 has 15 amino acids. Germline CDR1 LNHNV, CDR2 YYDKDF (reference sequence). V was trimmed by 6 bases and J by 8 bases, leaving 20 bases between them. CDR3 DNA sequence: TGTGCCACCAGTATTGCCTTTGAATTGGTAGATGAGCAGTTCTTC. Translating it yields CATSIAFELVDEQFF.

This clonotype has more than one count but fewer than ten. The rearrangement joins TRBV19 to TRBJ1-5; weak D call: TRBD1 (5 bases). The CDR3 is 14 amino acids. Germline V lookup: CDR1 LNHDA, CDR2 SQIVND (reference sequence). Trimming cost V 8 bases and J 2 bases, with 13 bases left between them. The CDR3 DNA follows: TGTGCCAGTGGAGACAGCGGGGGCAATCAGCCCCAGCATTTT. This gives the protein CASGDSGGNQPQHF.